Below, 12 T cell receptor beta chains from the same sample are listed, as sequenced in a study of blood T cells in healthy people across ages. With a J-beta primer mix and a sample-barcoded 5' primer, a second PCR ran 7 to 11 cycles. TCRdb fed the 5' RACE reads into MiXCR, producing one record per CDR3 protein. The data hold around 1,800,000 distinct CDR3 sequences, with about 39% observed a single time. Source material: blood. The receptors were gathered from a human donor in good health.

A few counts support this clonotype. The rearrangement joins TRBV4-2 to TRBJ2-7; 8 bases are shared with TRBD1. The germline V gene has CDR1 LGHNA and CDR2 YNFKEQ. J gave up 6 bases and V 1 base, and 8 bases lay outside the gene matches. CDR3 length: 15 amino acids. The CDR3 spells CASSQADREVSEQYF. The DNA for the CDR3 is TGTGCCAGCAGCCAAGCGGACAGGGAGGTAAGCGAGCAGTACTTC.

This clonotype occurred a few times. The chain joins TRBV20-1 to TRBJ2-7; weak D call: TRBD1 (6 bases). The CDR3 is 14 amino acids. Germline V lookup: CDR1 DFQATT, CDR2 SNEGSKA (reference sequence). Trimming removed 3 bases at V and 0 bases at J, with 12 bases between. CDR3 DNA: TGCAGTGCTAGGGGCCGGGACAACTCCTACGAGCAGTACTTC. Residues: CSARGRDNSYEQYF.

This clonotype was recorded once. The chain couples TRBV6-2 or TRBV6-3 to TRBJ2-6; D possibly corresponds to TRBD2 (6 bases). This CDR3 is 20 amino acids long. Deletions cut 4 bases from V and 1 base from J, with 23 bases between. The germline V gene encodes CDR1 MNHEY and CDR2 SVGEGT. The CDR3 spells CASSSLMTGALKSGANVLTF. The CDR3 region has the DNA TGTGCCAGCAGTTCATTGATGACGGGAGCACTTAAATCTGGGGCCAACGTCCTGACTTTC.

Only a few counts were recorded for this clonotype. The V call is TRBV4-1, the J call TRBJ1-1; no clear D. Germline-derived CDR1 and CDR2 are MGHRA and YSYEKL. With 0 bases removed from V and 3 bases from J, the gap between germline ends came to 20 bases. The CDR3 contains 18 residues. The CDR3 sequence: CASSQERFLGGSDTEAFF. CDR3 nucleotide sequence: TGCGCCAGCAGCCAAGAACGGTTTCTTGGAGGCTCTGACACTGAAGCTTTCTTT.

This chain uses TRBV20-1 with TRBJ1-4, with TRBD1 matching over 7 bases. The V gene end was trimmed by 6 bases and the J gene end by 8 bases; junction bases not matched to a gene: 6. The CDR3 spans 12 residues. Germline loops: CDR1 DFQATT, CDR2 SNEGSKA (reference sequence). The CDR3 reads CSALPGGEKLFF. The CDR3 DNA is TGCAGTGCCCTTCCAGGGGGAGAAAAACTGTTTTTT.

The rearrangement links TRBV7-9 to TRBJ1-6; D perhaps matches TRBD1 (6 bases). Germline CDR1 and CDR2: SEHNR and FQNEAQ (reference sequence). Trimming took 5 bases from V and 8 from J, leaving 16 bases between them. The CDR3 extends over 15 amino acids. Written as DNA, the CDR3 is TGTGCCAGCAGCCCTTCACAGGGTTATGATTCACCCCTCCACTTT. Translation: CASSPSQGYDSPLHF.

The CDR3 loop reads CSADGTGNPDEQFF. The DNA for the CDR3 is TGCAGTGCTGACGGGACAGGGAATCCCGATGAGCAGTTCTTC. The chain joins TRBV20-1 to TRBJ2-1, with TRBD1 identical over 9 bases. The V gene end was trimmed by 5 bases and the J gene end by 8 bases; junction bases not matched to a gene: 10. This CDR3 has 14 amino acids. Germline assignment: CDR1 DFQATT and CDR2 SNEGSKA (reference sequence).

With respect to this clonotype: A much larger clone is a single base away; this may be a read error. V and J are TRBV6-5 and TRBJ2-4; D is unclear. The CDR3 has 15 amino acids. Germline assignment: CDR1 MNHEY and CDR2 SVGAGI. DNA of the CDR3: TGTGCCGGCAGTTACTCGTACGTCAGGCAAAACATTCAGTACTTC. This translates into CAGSYSYVRQNIQYF.

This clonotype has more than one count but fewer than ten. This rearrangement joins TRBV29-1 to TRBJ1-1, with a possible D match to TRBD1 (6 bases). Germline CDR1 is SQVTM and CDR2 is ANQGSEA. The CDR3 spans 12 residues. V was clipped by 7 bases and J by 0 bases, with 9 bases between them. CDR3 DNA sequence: TGCAGCGCCGGGACAATGAACACTGAAGCTTTCTTT. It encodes CSAGTMNTEAFF.

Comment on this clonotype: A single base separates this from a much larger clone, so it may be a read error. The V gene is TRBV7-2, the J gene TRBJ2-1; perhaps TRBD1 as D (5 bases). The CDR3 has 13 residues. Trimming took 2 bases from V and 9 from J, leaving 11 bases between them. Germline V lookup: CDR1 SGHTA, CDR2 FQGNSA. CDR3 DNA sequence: TGTGCCAGCAGCTTAAACAGGAACAGTGAGCAGTTCTTC. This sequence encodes CASSLNRNSEQFF.

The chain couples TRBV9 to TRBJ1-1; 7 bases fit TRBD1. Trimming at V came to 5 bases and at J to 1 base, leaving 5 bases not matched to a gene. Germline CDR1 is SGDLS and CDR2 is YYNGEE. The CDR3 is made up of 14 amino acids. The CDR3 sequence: CASRAPGGNTEAFF. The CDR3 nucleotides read TGTGCCAGCAGGGCTCCAGGGGGGAACACTGAAGCTTTCTTT.

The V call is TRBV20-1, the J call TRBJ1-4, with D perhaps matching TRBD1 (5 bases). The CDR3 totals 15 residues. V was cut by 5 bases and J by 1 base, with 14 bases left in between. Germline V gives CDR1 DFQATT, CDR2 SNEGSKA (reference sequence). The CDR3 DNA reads TGCAGTGCTCCGCAGGGAGGGAGAACTAATGAAAAACTGTTTTTT. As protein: CSAPQGGRTNEKLFF.